Ten or more counts support the clone carrying this T cell receptor (beta chain). It was patients with CD8+CD57+ cell expansion by flow cytometry who were chosen for sequencing. Investigators profiled TCR beta VDJ and CDR3 from genomic DNA template. TCRdb called the reads again in MiXCR, with one record for every CDR3 protein. The sample yields about 160,000 distinct CDR3 sequences, about 50% seen once. The data derive from a study of CD8+CD57+ T cells in acquired aplastic anemia. This CDR3 spans 12 amino acids. The ends were cut back, 8 bases at V and 2 bases at J, with 10 bases in the middle. Germline values: CDR1 SNHLY, CDR2 FYNNEI.

This clonotype was sampled from a human donor with aplastic anemia. Sequenced material: sorted CD4+, CD8+, or CD8+CD57+ T cells (not recorded which) from PBMCs. The V call is TRBV2, the J call TRBJ2-7; D may be TRBD1 (5 bases). This CDR3 reads CASHPGTYEQYF. In DNA, the CDR3 is TGTGCCAGCCATCCAGGGACCTACGAGCAGTACTTC. Based on the CDR3 plus reference TRBV2 and TRBJ2-7, the full variable domain is EPEVTQTPSHQVTQMGQEVILRCVPISNHLYFYWYRQILGQKVEFLVSFYNNEISEKSEIFDDQFSVERPDGSNFTLKIRSTKLEDSAMYFCASHPGTYEQYFGPGTRLTVT.